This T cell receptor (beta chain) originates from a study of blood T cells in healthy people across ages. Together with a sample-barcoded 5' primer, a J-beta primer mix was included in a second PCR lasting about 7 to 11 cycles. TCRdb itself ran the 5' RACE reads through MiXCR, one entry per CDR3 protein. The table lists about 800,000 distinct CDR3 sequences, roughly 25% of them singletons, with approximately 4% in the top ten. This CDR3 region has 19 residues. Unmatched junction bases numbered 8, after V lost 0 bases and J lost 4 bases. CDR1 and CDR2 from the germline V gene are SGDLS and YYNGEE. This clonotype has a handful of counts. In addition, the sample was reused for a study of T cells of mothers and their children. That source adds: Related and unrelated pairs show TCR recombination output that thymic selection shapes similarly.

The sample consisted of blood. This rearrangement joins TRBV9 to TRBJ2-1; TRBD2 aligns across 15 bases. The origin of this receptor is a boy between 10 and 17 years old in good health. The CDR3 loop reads CASSVGTSGRAPGYNEQFF. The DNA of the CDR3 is TGTGCCAGCAGCGTAGGGACTAGCGGGAGGGCCCCGGGATACAATGAGCAGTTCTTC.